The clone carrying this T cell receptor beta chain was seen a handful of times. TCRdb keeps only in-frame clones here, not all; method: immunoSEQ multiplex PCR. Among over 150,000 clones, approximately 81% were seen once, and the ten largest hold approximately 10%. This sample was taken from a study of blood T cell repertoires in COVID-19. As for the study in general: Sources were T cells, B-cell-depleted T cells, or PBMCs; the material itself was cDNA or gDNA.

There are 12 residues in the CDR3. Germline CDR1 reads MGHDK; CDR2 reads SYGVNS. V lost 6 bases to trimming and J lost 7 bases, with 12 bases between them. Sequenced: peripheral blood. V gene TRBV25-1 combines with J gene TRBJ1-2; D gene uncertain. The receptor comes from a woman over 75 with active or convalescent COVID-19. CDR3 sequence (DNA): TGTGCCAGCAGGGAACAGTTCGCTGGCTACACCTTC. This encodes CASREQFAGYTF.